These 15 T cell receptor beta chains were sequenced from one sample in a study of T-cell memory formation after mild COVID-19 (dated by TCRdb to the early 2020s). The library was produced with 5' RACE. The listed sequencing device is Illumina NovaSeq 6000. TCRdb reprocessed the public reads (quality trimming at Q25 with fastp, clone calling with MiXCR) and kept in-frame beta chains. Every CDR3 protein is listed once, alongside the most common genes and DNA of its rows. The table for this sample lists hundreds of thousands of distinct CDR3 sequences; approximately 15% of them were counted only once. The top ten constitute 2.1% of the sample. Sequenced material: PBMCs or a T cell subset sorted from them (not recorded which). The source is an adult woman who had mild COVID-19 (a few samples of this study predate the infection). The sample titles of this study are shuffled in the database, so cell type and time point are left out; the donor was told from shared clones.

This clonotype was counted ten times or more. The rearrangement uses TRBV6-2 or TRBV6-3 and TRBJ1-1, with D maybe TRBD1 (6 bases). CDR1 MNHEY and CDR2 SVGEGT come from the germline V gene. The V and J ends lost 3 bases and 6 bases respectively, with 8 bases between them. CDR3 length: 12 residues. The CDR3: CASSYGGSEAFF. As DNA, the CDR3 is TGTGCCAGCAGTTATGGGGGCTCTGAAGCTTTCTTT.

J is TRBJ1-1 and V is TRBV6-6, with 10 bases that match TRBD1. V shed 6 bases, J shed 2 bases, and the junction held 9 bases outside the gene matches. Germline CDR1 MNHNY, CDR2 SVGAGI (reference sequence). The CDR3 contains 16 residues. CDR3 in DNA: TGTGCCAGCAGACCCGACAGGGGGCGGTTAAACACTGAAGCTTTCTTT. Its translation: CASRPDRGRLNTEAFF.

The rearrangement links TRBV4-2 to TRBJ1-2; D remains unclear. The CDR3 has 14 amino acids. Looked up from germline, CDR1 is LGHNA and CDR2 is YNFKEQ. Trimming pared 0 bases from V and 8 bases from J, leaving 13 bases between. In DNA, the CDR3 is TGTGCCAGCAGCCAAGATAGACTTAATACGGGCTACACCTTC. Translation gives CASSQDRLNTGYTF.

A few counts support this clonotype. V is TRBV4-3 and J is TRBJ1-5, with TRBD1 matching 7 bases. V lost 1 base, J lost 8 bases, and 5 bases stayed unmatched. Germline V gene lookup returns CDR1 LGHNA and CDR2 YSLEER. The CDR3 is 14 amino acids. CDR3 amino acids: CASSQGQGEEPQHF. CDR3 sequence (DNA): TGCGCCAGCAGCCAAGGACAGGGTGAGGAGCCCCAGCATTTT.

This clonotype has more than one count but fewer than ten. The chain uses TRBV5-1 and TRBJ1-2; D perhaps matches TRBD1 (6 bases). Germline lookup yields CDR1 SGHRS and CDR2 YFSETQ. The CDR3 runs 13 residues. The ends were cut back, 3 bases at V and 3 bases at J, with 9 bases in the middle. In DNA form, the CDR3 reads TGCGCCAGCAGCTCAGGGGCCTACTATGGCTACACCTTC. This gives the protein CASSSGAYYGYTF. The full variable domain, rest sourced from reference TRBV5-1 and TRBJ1-2, is KAGVTQTPRYLIKTRGQQVTLSCSPISGHRSVSWYQQTPGQGLQFLFEYFSETQRNKGNFPGRFSGRQFSNSRSEMNVSTLELGDSALYLCASSSGAYYGYTFGSGTRLTVV.

This CDR3 is CASSSGTSKETQYF. The CDR3 bases are TGTGCCAGCAGCTCCGGGACTAGTAAAGAGACCCAGTACTTC. The rearrangement links TRBV7-6 to TRBJ2-5, with 8 bases aligning to TRBD2. The CDR3 has 14 amino acids. Losses at the gene ends were 4 bases for V and 3 bases for J; bases not matched to a gene: 4. Per the germline V gene, CDR1 is SGHVS and CDR2 is FNYEAQ.

For this clonotype: A much bigger clone sits one base away, suggesting this may be a read error. This rearrangement joins TRBV15 to TRBJ2-1; no clear D gene. Germline loops: CDR1 LNHNV, CDR2 YYDKDF (reference sequence). The CDR3 is 13 residues long. The CDR3 DNA reads as TGTCCCACCAGCAGAGTTGAAAGGAATGAGCAGTTCTTC. Translating it yields CPTSRVERNEQFF.

The chain combines TRBV6-5 with TRBJ2-2; D is possibly TRBD1 (7 bases). V gave up 3 bases and J gave up 9 bases, with 14 bases separating them. The CDR3 runs 14 residues. Looked up from germline, CDR1 is MNHEY and CDR2 is SVGAGI. The CDR3: CASSYDGGGRELFF. In nucleotides, the CDR3 is TGTGCCAGCAGTTATGACGGAGGGGGCCGGGAGCTGTTTTTT.

This clonotype has more than one count but fewer than ten. Here the CDR3 reads CSTRTSGGGAGELFF. CDR3 nucleotide sequence: TGCAGTACTCGGACTAGCGGAGGGGGGGCCGGGGAGCTGTTTTTT. This rearrangement joins TRBV20-1 to TRBJ2-2, with 10 bases that match TRBD2. Germline V gives CDR1 DFQATT, CDR2 SNEGSKA (reference sequence). CDR3 length: 15 residues. V lost 8 bases to trimming and J lost 6 bases; unmatched junction nucleotides: 12.

The CDR3 DNA follows: TGTGCCAGCAGCTTGGAGGCAGGGGGCAGCTATGGCTACACCTTC. Translating gives CASSLEAGGSYGYTF. The rearrangement links TRBV5-4 to TRBJ1-2; 8 positions match TRBD1. With 0 bases clipped from V and 4 bases from J, the junction kept 5 bases outside the gene matches. The CDR3 has 15 amino acids. Germline-derived CDR1 and CDR2 are SGHNT and YYREEE (reference sequence).

This clonotype was seen only a few times. The gene calls are TRBV5-1 and TRBJ2-1, with 9 bases identical to TRBD1. Trimming removed 4 bases from V and 6 bases from J; junction bases left unmatched: 8. Germline CDR1 is SGHRS and CDR2 is YFSETQ. The length of the CDR3 is 15 residues. In DNA form, the CDR3 reads TGCGCCAGCAGCCCTGGGACAGGGTGGGTCAATGAGCAGTTCTTC. Protein product: CASSPGTGWVNEQFF. Combining the CDR3 with reference TRBV5-1 and TRBJ2-1 gives the whole variable domain KAGVTQTPRYLIKTRGQQVTLSCSPISGHRSVSWYQQTPGQGLQFLFEYFSETQRNKGNFPGRFSGRQFSNSRSEMNVSTLELGDSALYLCASSPGTGWVNEQFFGPGTRLTVL.

The rearrangement uses TRBV20-1 and TRBJ2-3, with a possible D match to TRBD2 (5 bases). This CDR3 is 14 amino acids long. CDR1 is DFQATT, CDR2 SNEGSKA, per germline (reference sequence). The V end lost 0 bases, the J end lost 1 base, and 8 bases lay between the germline ends. The DNA for the CDR3 is TGCAGTGCTAGAGATCCGCGGGGCACAGATACGCAGTATTTT. It is translated as CSARDPRGTDTQYF.

This clonotype turned up a few times. The genes are TRBV6-6 and TRBJ2-1, with TRBD2 matching over 13 bases. The ends lost 5 bases at V and 10 bases at J; junction bases unmatched: 8. The CDR3 loop spans 15 amino acids. Germline-derived CDR1 and CDR2 are MNHNY and SVGAGI (reference sequence). The CDR3 sequence is CASSTPGLAGSEQFF. Written as DNA, the CDR3 is TGTGCCAGCAGTACACCGGGACTAGCGGGGTCGGAGCAGTTCTTC.

In this sample, this clonotype turned up a few times. This CDR3 reads CASSLDRTQYF. The CDR3 DNA reads as TGTGCCAGCAGCTTAGATAGGACCCAGTACTTC. The V and J genes are TRBV11-2 and TRBJ2-5; D gene uncertain. The germline V gene has CDR1 SGHAT and CDR2 FQNNGV. The CDR3 has 11 residues. With 0 bases removed from V and 7 bases from J, the gap between germline ends came to 3 bases.

This clonotype was counted only a few times. The V and J genes are TRBV7-8 and TRBJ2-7, with D perhaps assigned TRBD1 or TRBD2 (5 bases each). V lost 0 bases and J lost 7, with 7 bases in between. Germline V gene data show CDR1 as SGHVS and CDR2 as FQNEAQ. The CDR3 contains 12 residues. This CDR3 reads CASSLARGEQYF. The CDR3 bases are TGTGCCAGCAGCTTAGCGAGGGGAGAGCAGTACTTC.